This entry lists 23 T cell receptor beta chains sequenced from one sample in a study of shared clonotypes between healthy human individuals. The repertoire was sequenced with immunoSEQ multiplex PCR; TCRdb's copy has only in-frame clones and lacks some. Of about 980,000 clones listed, around three quarters were seen once; the top ten hold roughly 1.5%. The sequenced sample was memory CD4+ T cells sorted from blood. Subset reported: CD45RA-negative fraction. The receptor set was obtained from a man aged 18-30 years in good health.

The chain carries TRBV10-3 and TRBJ1-5; tentatively, D is TRBD1 (6 bases). The CDR3 sequence is 18 residues long. Germline V gene lookup returns CDR1 ENHRY and CDR2 SYGVKD. The ends were cut back, 0 bases at V and 2 bases at J, with 17 bases in the middle. The CDR3 DNA reads as TGTGCCATCAGTGAGTCGAGTTGGGGGGCAGGAGGCAATCAGCCCCAGCATTTT. Translated, it gives CAISESSWGAGGNQPQHF.

This chain uses TRBV6-6 with TRBJ2-1, with 8 bases aligning to TRBD1. The V gene end was trimmed by 5 bases and the J gene end by 2 bases; junction bases not matched to a gene: 5. This CDR3 comprises 15 residues. The germline CDR1 and CDR2 sequences are MNHNY and SVGAGI (reference sequence). CDR3 loop: CASSLTGATYNEQFF. CDR3 DNA: TGTGCCAGCAGTCTGACAGGGGCGACCTACAATGAGCAGTTCTTC.

The rearrangement uses TRBV7-8 and TRBJ2-5; no reliable D call. Germline lookup yields CDR1 SGHVS and CDR2 FQNEAQ. The CDR3 is 12 residues long. Trimming stripped 10 bases from V and 4 bases from J, with 13 bases between. This CDR3 reads CATTRTPETQYF. The CDR3 DNA follows: TGTGCCACCACACGTACTCCAGAGACCCAGTACTTC.

CDR3 nucleotide sequence: TGCGCCAGCAGCTTTGGAGGGTTTACCTACGAGCAGTACTTC. Its translation is CASSFGGFTYEQYF. The V call is TRBV5-1, the J call TRBJ2-7, with TRBD2 as a possible D gene (6 bases). Deletions cut 2 bases from V and 2 bases from J, with 11 bases between. CDR1 and CDR2 from the germline V gene are SGHRS and YFSETQ. The CDR3 length is 14 residues.

This clone appeared a single time. Within the sample, other DNA sequences also encode this same CDR3. The V call is TRBV29-1, the J call TRBJ1-4; 8 bases match TRBD1. The V segment lost 4 bases and the J segment 7 bases; nucleotides outside the gene matches: 5. Germline V gives CDR1 SQVTM, CDR2 ANQGSEA. This CDR3 comprises 13 residues. In DNA form, the CDR3 reads TGCAGCGTTGGGCAGGGGGCGGGTGAAAAACTGTTTTTT. This gives the protein CSVGQGAGEKLFF.

V and J are TRBV27 and TRBJ2-7; no clear D gene. The CDR3 runs 12 residues. CDR1 is MNHEY, CDR2 SMNVEV, per germline (reference sequence). V was pared by 5 bases and J by 2 bases, with 7 bases between. The CDR3 loop reads CASSKNTYEQYF. The CDR3 DNA follows: TGTGCCAGCAGTAAAAACACCTACGAGCAGTACTTC.

V usage is TRBV6-5 and J usage is TRBJ1-2; 7 bases align to TRBD1. Germline loops: CDR1 MNHEY, CDR2 SVGAGI. This CDR3 is 14 amino acids long. J was trimmed by 2 bases and V by 5 bases; bases with no gene match: 5. The CDR3 loop is CASSPGQTNYGYTF. Here the CDR3 DNA reads TGTGCCAGCAGTCCGGGACAGACGAACTATGGCTACACCTTC.

The V and J genes are TRBV30 and TRBJ2-2; 7 bases line up with TRBD2. The CDR3 length is 16 residues. V shed 0 bases, J shed 0 bases, and the junction held 4 bases outside the gene matches. Germline-derived CDR1 and CDR2 are GTSNPN and SVGIG (reference sequence). The CDR3 spells CAWSVRAGANTGELFF. The CDR3 DNA reads TGTGCCTGGAGTGTCCGGGCGGGAGCGAACACCGGGGAGCTGTTTTTT.

The chain employs TRBV30 and TRBJ1-2; perhaps TRBD1 as D (6 bases). This CDR3 comprises 15 residues. Germline-derived CDR1 and CDR2 are GTSNPN and SVGIG (reference sequence). CDR3 amino acids: CALGWTWTANYGYTF. The CDR3 DNA follows: TGTGCTCTGGGTTGGACTTGGACAGCTAACTATGGCTACACCTTC.

This clone was recorded once. V and J are TRBV9 and TRBJ1-4; TRBD1 matches 11 bases. V dropped 4 bases and J dropped 7; count of bases not matched to a gene: 12. Per germline, CDR1 SGDLS and CDR2 YYNGEE. This CDR3 has 17 amino acids. The CDR3 nucleotides are TGTGCCAGCAGCACCCGCCCCCTGGGACAGGGGGTTGAAAAACTGTTTTTT. It codes for CASSTRPLGQGVEKLFF.

The chain couples TRBV9 to TRBJ1-1; D unresolved. Germline-derived CDR1 and CDR2 are SGDLS and YYNGEE. With 4 bases removed from V and 0 bases from J, the gap between germline ends came to 10 bases. This CDR3 contains 14 residues. CDR3 bases: TGTGCCAGCAGCCCATCGGGGATGAACACTGAAGCTTTCTTT. Translating it yields CASSPSGMNTEAFF.

This sequence joins TRBV5-6 and TRBJ1-4; possible D gene TRBD1, 5 bases. V dropped 3 bases and J dropped 4 bases, with 10 bases sitting between them. From germline, CDR1 is SGHDT and CDR2 YYEEEE. The CDR3 loop spans 14 amino acids. CDR3 loop: CASSSGRHNEKLFF. DNA of the CDR3: TGTGCCAGCAGCTCGGGACGGCATAATGAAAAACTGTTTTTT.

This clone was found a few times. CDR3 in amino acids: CASTGQGTTDTQYF. CDR3 coding DNA: TGTGCCAGCACGGGACAGGGGACAACAGATACGCAGTATTTT. The chain joins TRBV6-1 to TRBJ2-3, with 10 positions matching TRBD1. Germline V gene data show CDR1 as MNHNS and CDR2 as SASEGT. V trimming: 7 bases; J trimming: 3 bases; junction bases outside the gene matches: 4. The length of the CDR3 is 14 residues.

With respect to this clone: Other DNA sequences of this sample code for an identical CDR3. The genes are TRBV5-1 and TRBJ2-3, with D perhaps TRBD1 or TRBD2 (5 bases each). The germline V gene has CDR1 SGHRS and CDR2 YFSETQ. The CDR3 extends over 15 amino acids. Trimming removed 1 base from V and 0 bases from J, with 9 bases in between. The CDR3 nucleotides read TGCGCCAGCAGCTTGTGGGGGTCGAGCACAGATACGCAGTATTTT. Protein sequence: CASSLWGSSTDTQYF. The full variable domain, with the rest looked up from reference TRBV5-1 and TRBJ2-3, is KAGVTQTPRYLIKTRGQQVTLSCSPISGHRSVSWYQQTPGQGLQFLFEYFSETQRNKGNFPGRFSGRQFSNSRSEMNVSTLELGDSALYLCASSLWGSSTDTQYFGPGTRLTVL.

The chain is built from TRBV6-6 and TRBJ2-4; 9 bases map to TRBD1. Germline V lookup: CDR1 MNHNY, CDR2 SVGAGI (reference sequence). This CDR3 is 15 amino acids long. V lost 5 bases to trimming and J lost 8 bases; unmatched junction nucleotides: 10. Here the CDR3 reads CASSITGGGSYIQYF. CDR3 sequence (DNA): TGTGCCAGCAGTATTACAGGGGGCGGAAGTTACATTCAGTACTTC.

Concerning this clone itself: This sequence may be a read error, since a much larger clone differs from it by one base. The chain has TRBV4-2 and TRBJ2-7, with 9 bases identical to TRBD1. The V gene end was trimmed by 4 bases and the J gene end by 0 bases; junction bases not matched to a gene: 1. Germline loops: CDR1 LGHNA, CDR2 YNFKEQ. The CDR3 consists of 14 residues. The chain's CDR3 is CASSRTGDSYEQYF. CDR3 nucleotide sequence: TGTGCCAGCAGCCGGACAGGGGACTCCTACGAGCAGTACTTC.

The V and J genes are TRBV29-1 and TRBJ2-5; the match to TRBD1 covers 9 bases. This CDR3 contains 13 residues. CDR1 SQVTM and CDR2 ANQGSEA come from the germline V gene. Germline trimming cut 7 bases from V and 5 bases from J; bases unmatched to any gene: 8. CDR3 bases: TGCAGCGCCGGGACAGGGATAGTGGAGACCCAGTACTTC. Amino acids: CSAGTGIVETQYF.

On this clone itself: It may be a read error: a sequence one base away is much more abundant. V gene TRBV19 combines with J gene TRBJ2-6; the D gene could be TRBD1 or TRBD2 (6 bases each). The V gene's germline CDR1 is LNHDA and CDR2 SQIVND (reference sequence). There are 17 residues in the CDR3. V dropped 7 bases and J dropped 0 bases, with 16 bases sitting between them. The CDR3 DNA follows: TGTGCCAGTACCCTCCACAAGGGGGGCTCTGGGGCCAACGTCCTGACTTTC. This translates into CASTLHKGGSGANVLTF.

J is TRBJ2-7 and V is TRBV28; D unresolved. The V gene lost 5 bases and the J gene lost 2 bases, with 19 bases spanning the gap. The CDR3 spans 16 residues. Germline assignment: CDR1 MDHEN and CDR2 SYDVKM. CDR3 in DNA: TGTGCCAGCAGTCCCACCCGAGACGTGGGAACCTACGAGCAGTACTTC. Amino acids: CASSPTRDVGTYEQYF.

V gene TRBV7-2 combines with J gene TRBJ1-1, with 7 bases identical to TRBD1. Germline trimming cut 0 bases from V and 1 base from J; bases unmatched to any gene: 5. From germline, CDR1 is SGHTA and CDR2 FQGNSA. The CDR3 contains 16 residues. CDR3 sequence (DNA): TGTGCCAGCAGCTTAGCGGGGGGACAGAGGAACACTGAAGCTTTCTTT. This translates into CASSLAGGQRNTEAFF.

The table lists this clone with a few counts. The chain has TRBV9 and TRBJ2-1; D is uncertain. Germline V gene lookup returns CDR1 SGDLS and CDR2 YYNGEE. This CDR3 has 12 residues. The germline V and J ends were trimmed by 0 bases and 9 bases, with 7 bases remaining between them. The CDR3, as DNA: TGTGCCAGCAGCGTAGTGCCCACTGAGCAGTTCTTC. Its protein product is CASSVVPTEQFF.

This clone was seen repeatedly, ten times or more. The chain joins TRBV28 to TRBJ1-1; no definite D call. The germline gives CDR1 MDHEN, CDR2 SYDVKM. Trimming took 4 bases from V and 11 from J, leaving 11 bases between them. The CDR3 covers 11 residues. CDR3 nucleotides: TGTGCCAGCAGTTCAACGGCGGGCGCTTTCTTT. Residues: CASSSTAGAFF.

This sequence joins TRBV6-5 and TRBJ1-2; the D gene is possibly TRBD1 (5 bases). Germline CDR1 is MNHEY and CDR2 is SVGAGI. The length of the CDR3 is 15 residues. Trimming pared 0 bases from V and 6 bases from J, leaving 14 bases between. The CDR3 region has the DNA TGTGCCAGCAGTTACTCCGGGGGGGGTAGTCATGGCTACACCTTC. It encodes CASSYSGGGSHGYTF.